This paragraph reports one T cell receptor (beta chain). The data originate from a study of blood T cell repertoires in COVID-19. About the study: The origin of the acute and convalescent COVID-19 samples was the United States, Italy and Spain. Nucleic acid was either cDNA or gDNA, and it came from T cells, B-cell-depleted T cells, or PBMCs.

Per the original data handling: Cell counts per sample came from amplifying reference gene primers. The assay was immunoSEQ multiplex PCR, and TCRdb's table has in-frame clones only and misses some. V, J and clone size were drawn from that table, and D and trimming were deduced from the DNA. The data show some 270,000 clones, with roughly 89% seen just once and approximately 0.84% held by the top ten. The CDR3 runs to 16 residues. The V end lost 0 bases, the J end lost 4 bases, and 15 bases lay between the germline ends. CDR1 SGHVS and CDR2 FNYEAQ come from the germline V gene. The sample was peripheral blood. The V gene is TRBV7-6, the J gene TRBJ1-2, with D possibly TRBD1 on 6 matching bases. The sequence was obtained from a man aged 30-40 years with acute or convalescent COVID-19. CDR3 DNA: TGTGCCAGCAGCTTAGCTTCAACAGGGCAATCCTATGGCTACACCTTC. Translated, it gives CASSLASTGQSYGYTF.